This T cell receptor beta chain was captured in a study of monozygotic twins with inflammatory bowel disease. The V gene's germline CDR1 is SGHTA and CDR2 FQGTGA. The CDR3 totals 15 residues. TCRdb reworked the 5' RACE reads into one entry per CDR3 protein, no DNA. The repertoire table contains a few hundred thousand distinct CDR3 sequences. Study-wide findings and caveats: Researchers report that IBD patients shared fewer clonotypes with others than healthy twins, especially amid disease activity. The authors found no support for a single strong IBD-associated signal or clonotype.

A remark on this clonotype: Its antigen is not identified.

After skipping T cell sorting, the authors isolated total RNA from whole blood. Sequenced: blood. This sequence originates from a human donor with ulcerative colitis or Crohn's disease, or a healthy co-twin of an affected twin (not recorded which). The V call is TRBV7-3, the J call TRBJ2-6. The CDR3 is CASSRRSSGANVLTF.